What follows are 11 T cell receptor beta chains derived from one specimen sequenced in a study of T cell clonotyping in hematopoietic cell transplantation. Only in-frame clones appear in the TCRdb table, and some are missing; sequencing was by immunoSEQ multiplex PCR. Of fewer than 80,000 clones listed, around 94% are singletons. The specimen was peripheral blood mononuclear cells. These TCRs come from a man aged 50 or older in good health. Some clones in this sample may be carry-over from other donors' samples.

The chain recombines TRBV19 with TRBJ1-1, with no clear D. Trimming shortened V by 3 bases and J by 1 base, and 12 bases separated the two germline ends. The CDR3 is made up of 15 amino acids. Germline V CDR1 and CDR2: LNHDA, SQIVND (reference sequence). In nucleotides, the CDR3 is TGTGCCAGTAGTATCGGGCGCACGGGGAACACTGAAGCTTTCTTT. Protein sequence: CASSIGRTGNTEAFF.

The CDR3 region is CAISERSGTGVRETQYF. In DNA, the CDR3 is TGTGCCATCAGTGAGCGAAGTGGGACAGGGGTAAGAGAGACCCAGTACTTC. V is TRBV10-3 and J is TRBJ2-5; TRBD1 matches at 10 bases. This CDR3 is built from 17 residues. Germline lookup yields CDR1 ENHRY and CDR2 SYGVKD. Unmatched junction bases numbered 10, after V lost 2 bases and J lost 4 bases.

The V and J genes are TRBV5-1 and TRBJ2-2; a weak D match, TRBD1 (5 bases). The CDR3 loop spans 15 amino acids. In germline, CDR1 is SGHRS, CDR2 YFSETQ. With 4 bases removed from V and 4 bases from J, the gap between germline ends came to 14 bases. CDR3 amino acids: CASSPNQGSTGELFF. The CDR3, as DNA: TGCGCCAGCAGCCCAAACCAGGGATCCACCGGGGAGCTGTTTTTT.

This rearrangement joins TRBV5-1 to TRBJ2-2; no reliable D call. The ends were cut back, 4 bases at V and 3 bases at J, with 13 bases in the middle. This CDR3 has 15 residues. The germline CDR1 and CDR2 sequences are SGHRS and YFSETQ. CDR3 sequence: CASSPDNRDTGELFF. In DNA form, the CDR3 reads TGCGCCAGCAGCCCCGACAACAGAGACACCGGGGAGCTGTTTTTT.

This chain joins TRBV7-2 and TRBJ1-2; tentative D call: TRBD1 (5 bases). Germline values: CDR1 SGHTA, CDR2 FQGNSA. This CDR3 is 14 amino acids long. V lost 7 bases and J lost 2, with 14 bases in between. The CDR3 region is CASIPSGGNYGYTF. As DNA, the CDR3 is TGTGCCAGCATCCCCTCGGGGGGGAACTATGGCTACACCTTC.

The chain uses TRBV2 and TRBJ2-1, with TRBD2 matching 7 bases. V was pared by 8 bases and J by 6 bases, with 13 bases of the junction left unmatched. This CDR3 is 15 amino acids long. Germline CDR1 and CDR2: SNHLY and FYNNEI. The CDR3 DNA follows: TGTGCCAGCGGCGAAGCGGGGATCCCTCCCAATGAGCAGTTCTTC. Protein sequence: CASGEAGIPPNEQFF.

The chain carries TRBV4-3 and TRBJ2-1; no firm D call. The CDR3 consists of 15 residues. Germline V lookup: CDR1 LGHNA, CDR2 YSLEER. The ends were cut back, 0 bases at V and 5 bases at J, with 11 bases in the middle. The CDR3: CASSQDWAADNEQFF. In nucleotides, the CDR3 is TGCGCCAGCAGCCAAGATTGGGCGGCGGACAATGAGCAGTTCTTC.

J is TRBJ2-5 and V is TRBV6-5; tentative D call: TRBD2 (5 bases). The V end was cut by 2 bases, the J end by 7 bases, with 5 bases between. Germline lookup yields CDR1 MNHEY and CDR2 SVGAGI. The CDR3 spans 11 residues. The chain's CDR3 is CASSYGGTQYF. As DNA, the CDR3 is TGTGCCAGCAGTTACGGAGGGACCCAGTACTTC.

The chain carries TRBV6-1 and TRBJ2-7, with D perhaps TRBD1 (5 bases). Per germline, CDR1 MNHNS and CDR2 SASEGT. This CDR3 contains 15 residues. Between the trimmed V and J ends, which lost 3 bases and 2 bases, there was a span of 14 bases. CDR3 DNA: TGTGCCAGCAGTGAGAACTGGACGACAGCCTACGAGCAGTACTTC. It encodes CASSENWTTAYEQYF.

The chain has TRBV28 and TRBJ2-1, with 7 bases lining up with TRBD1. The CDR3 is 16 residues long. Germline CDR1 MDHEN, CDR2 SYDVKM. V shed 4 bases and J 2 bases; nucleotides not matched to a gene: 8. The CDR3, as DNA: TGTGCCAGCAGTTCAACCGGGACAGCACCCTACAATGAGCAGTTCTTC. Amino acid sequence: CASSSTGTAPYNEQFF.

The genes are TRBV7-3 and TRBJ2-2, with TRBD2 identical over 13 bases. V dropped 5 bases and J dropped 2; count of bases not matched to a gene: 5. This CDR3 region has 17 residues. The germline CDR1 and CDR2 sequences are SGHTA and FQGTGA. The CDR3 sequence is CASSPGLAGANTGELFF. DNA of the CDR3: TGTGCCAGCAGCCCCGGACTAGCGGGAGCCAACACCGGGGAGCTGTTTTTT. Using reference TRBV7-3 and TRBJ2-2 for the parts outside the CDR3, the full variable domain is GAGVSQTPSNKVTEKGKYVELRCDPISGHTALYWYRQSLGQGPEFLIYFQGTGAADDSGLPNDRFFAVRPEGSVSTLKIQRTERGDSAVYLCASSPGLAGANTGELFFGEGSRLTVL.